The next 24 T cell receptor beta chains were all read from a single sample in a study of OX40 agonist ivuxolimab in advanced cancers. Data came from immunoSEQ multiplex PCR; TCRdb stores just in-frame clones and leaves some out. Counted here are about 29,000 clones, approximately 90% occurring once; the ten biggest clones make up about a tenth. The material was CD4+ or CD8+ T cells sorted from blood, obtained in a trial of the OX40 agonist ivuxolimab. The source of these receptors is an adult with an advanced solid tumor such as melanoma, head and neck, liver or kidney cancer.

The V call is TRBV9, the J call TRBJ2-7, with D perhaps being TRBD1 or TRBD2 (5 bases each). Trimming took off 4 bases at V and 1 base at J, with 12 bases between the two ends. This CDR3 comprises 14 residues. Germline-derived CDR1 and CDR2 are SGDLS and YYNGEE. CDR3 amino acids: CASSLGTLSYEQYF. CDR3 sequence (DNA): TGTGCCAGCAGCCTCGGGACCCTTTCCTACGAGCAGTACTTC.

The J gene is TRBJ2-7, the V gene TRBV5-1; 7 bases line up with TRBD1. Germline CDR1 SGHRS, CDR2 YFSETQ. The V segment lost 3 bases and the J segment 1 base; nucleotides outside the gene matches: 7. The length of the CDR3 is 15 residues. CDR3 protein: CASSSGQAVSYEQYF. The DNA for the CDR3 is TGCGCCAGCAGCTCAGGACAGGCTGTTTCCTACGAGCAGTACTTC.

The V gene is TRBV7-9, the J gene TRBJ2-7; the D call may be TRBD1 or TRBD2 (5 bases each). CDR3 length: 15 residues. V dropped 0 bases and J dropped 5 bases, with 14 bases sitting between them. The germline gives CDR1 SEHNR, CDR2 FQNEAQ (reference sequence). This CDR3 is CASSLAQGVRNEQYF. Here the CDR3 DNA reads TGTGCCAGCAGCTTAGCGCAGGGAGTAAGAAACGAGCAGTACTTC.

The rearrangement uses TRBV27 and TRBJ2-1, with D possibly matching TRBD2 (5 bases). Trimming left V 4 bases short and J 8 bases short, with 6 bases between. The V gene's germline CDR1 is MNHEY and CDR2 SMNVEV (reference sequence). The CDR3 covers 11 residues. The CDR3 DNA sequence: TGTGCCAGCAGTTGGGGAGATGAGCAGTTCTTC. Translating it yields CASSWGDEQFF.

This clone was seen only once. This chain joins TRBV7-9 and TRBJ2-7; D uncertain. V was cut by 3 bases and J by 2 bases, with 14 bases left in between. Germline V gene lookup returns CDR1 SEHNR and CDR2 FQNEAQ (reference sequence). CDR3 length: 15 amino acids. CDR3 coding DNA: TGTGCCAGCAGCTTTTTCGGGTCTACCACCTACGAGCAGTACTTC. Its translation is CASSFFGSTTYEQYF.

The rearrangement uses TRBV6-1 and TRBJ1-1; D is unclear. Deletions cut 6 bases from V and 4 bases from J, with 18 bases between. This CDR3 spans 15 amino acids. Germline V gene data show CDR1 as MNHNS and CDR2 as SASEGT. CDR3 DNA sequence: TGTGCCAGCAGCCATGGGTTGGCTCTCAGCACTGAAGCTTTCTTT. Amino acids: CASSHGLALSTEAFF.

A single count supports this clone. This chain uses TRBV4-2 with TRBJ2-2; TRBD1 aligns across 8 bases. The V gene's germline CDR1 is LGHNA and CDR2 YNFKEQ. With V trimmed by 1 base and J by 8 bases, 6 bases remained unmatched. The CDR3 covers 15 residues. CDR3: CASSQADRAQGELFF. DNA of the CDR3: TGTGCCAGCAGCCAAGCGGACAGGGCCCAAGGGGAGCTGTTTTTT.

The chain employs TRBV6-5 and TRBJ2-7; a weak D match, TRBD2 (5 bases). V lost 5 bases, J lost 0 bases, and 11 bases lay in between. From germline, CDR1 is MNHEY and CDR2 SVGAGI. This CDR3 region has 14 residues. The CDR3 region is CASSIIGSSYEQYF. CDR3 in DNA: TGTGCCAGCAGTATAATTGGGAGCTCCTACGAGCAGTACTTC.

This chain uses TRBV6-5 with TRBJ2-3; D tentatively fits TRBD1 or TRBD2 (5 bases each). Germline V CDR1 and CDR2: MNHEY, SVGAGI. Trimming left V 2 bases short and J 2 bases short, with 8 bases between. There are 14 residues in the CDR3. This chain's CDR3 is CASSYGTPTDTQYF. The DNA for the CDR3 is TGTGCCAGCAGTTACGGGACCCCCACAGATACGCAGTATTTT.

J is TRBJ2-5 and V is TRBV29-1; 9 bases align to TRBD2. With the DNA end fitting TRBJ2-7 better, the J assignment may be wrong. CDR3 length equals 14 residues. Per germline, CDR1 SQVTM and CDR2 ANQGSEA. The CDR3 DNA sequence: TGCAGCGTTGAAAGTAGCGGGGGCTCCTACGAGCAGTACTTC. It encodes CSVESSGGSYEQYF.

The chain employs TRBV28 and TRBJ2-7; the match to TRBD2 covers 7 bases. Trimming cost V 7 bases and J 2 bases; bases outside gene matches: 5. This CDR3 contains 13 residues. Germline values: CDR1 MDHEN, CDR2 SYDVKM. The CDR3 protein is CASTTGLAYEQYF. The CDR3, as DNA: TGTGCCAGCACCACCGGACTAGCCTACGAGCAGTACTTC.

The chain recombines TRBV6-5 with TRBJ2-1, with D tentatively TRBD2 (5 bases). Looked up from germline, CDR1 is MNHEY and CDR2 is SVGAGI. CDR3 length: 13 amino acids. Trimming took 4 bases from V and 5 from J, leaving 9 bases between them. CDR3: CASSWSGDNEQFF. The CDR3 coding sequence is TGTGCCAGCAGTTGGTCCGGGGACAATGAGCAGTTCTTC.

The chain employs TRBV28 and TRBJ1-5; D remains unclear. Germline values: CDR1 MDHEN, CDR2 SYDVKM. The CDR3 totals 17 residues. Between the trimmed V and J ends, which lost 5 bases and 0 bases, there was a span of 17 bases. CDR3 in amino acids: CASSPYFTGNSNQPQHF. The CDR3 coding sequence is TGTGCCAGCAGTCCATACTTCACGGGGAATAGCAATCAGCCCCAGCATTTT. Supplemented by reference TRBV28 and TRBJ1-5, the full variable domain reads DVKVTQSSRYLVKRTGEKVFLECVQDMDHENMFWYRQDPGLGLRLIYFSYDVKMKEKGDIPEGYSVSREKKERFSLILESASTNQTSMYLCASSPYFTGNSNQPQHFGDGTRLSIL.

CDR3 sequence: CASSWTGGTEAFF. CDR3 sequence (DNA): TGTGCCAGCAGTTGGACAGGGGGAACTGAAGCTTTCTTT. The gene calls are TRBV6-5 and TRBJ1-1; TRBD1 agrees at 10 bases. The germline gives CDR1 MNHEY, CDR2 SVGAGI. The CDR3 runs 13 residues. V was clipped by 4 bases and J by 5 bases; unmatched bases: 1.

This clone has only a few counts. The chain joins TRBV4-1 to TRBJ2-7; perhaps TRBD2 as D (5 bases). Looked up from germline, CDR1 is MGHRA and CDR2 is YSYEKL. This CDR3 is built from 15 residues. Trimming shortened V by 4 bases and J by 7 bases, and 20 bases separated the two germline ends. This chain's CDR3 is CASSLTPDSPGEQYF. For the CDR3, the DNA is TGCGCCAGCAGCCTCACCCCCGATTCCCCGGGAGAGCAGTACTTC.

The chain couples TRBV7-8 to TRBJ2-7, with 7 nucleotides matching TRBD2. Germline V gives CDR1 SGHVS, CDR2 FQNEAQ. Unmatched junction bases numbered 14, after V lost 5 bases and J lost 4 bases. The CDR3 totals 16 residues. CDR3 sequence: CASSPAGGAGFYEQYF. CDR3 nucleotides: TGTGCCAGCAGCCCCGCCGGGGGAGCGGGATTTTACGAGCAGTACTTC.

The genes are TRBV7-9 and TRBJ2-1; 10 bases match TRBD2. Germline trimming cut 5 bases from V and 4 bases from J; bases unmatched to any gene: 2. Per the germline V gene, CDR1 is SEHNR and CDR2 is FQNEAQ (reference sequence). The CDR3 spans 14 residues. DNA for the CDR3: TGTGCCAGCAGCATACTAGCGGGATACAATGAGCAGTTCTTC. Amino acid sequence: CASSILAGYNEQFF.

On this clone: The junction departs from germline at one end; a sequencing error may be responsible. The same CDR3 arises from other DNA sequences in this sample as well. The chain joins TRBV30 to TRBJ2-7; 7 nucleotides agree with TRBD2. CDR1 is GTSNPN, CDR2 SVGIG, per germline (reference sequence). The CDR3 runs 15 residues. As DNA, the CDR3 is TGTGCCTGGAGTGTATGGGCGGGGGTTTACTACGAGCAATACTTC. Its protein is CAWSVWAGVYYEQYF.

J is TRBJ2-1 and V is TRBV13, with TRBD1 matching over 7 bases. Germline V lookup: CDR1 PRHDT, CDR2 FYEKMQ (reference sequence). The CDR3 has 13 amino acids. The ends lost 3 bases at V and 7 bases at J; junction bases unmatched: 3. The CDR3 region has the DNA TGTGCCAGCAGCTTCGGGACAGCTAATGAGCAGTTCTTC. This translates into CASSFGTANEQFF.

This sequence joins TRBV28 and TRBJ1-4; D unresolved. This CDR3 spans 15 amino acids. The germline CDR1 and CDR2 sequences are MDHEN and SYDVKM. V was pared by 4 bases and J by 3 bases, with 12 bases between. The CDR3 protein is CASSSIQQPNEKLFF. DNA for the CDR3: TGTGCCAGCAGTTCCATCCAGCAGCCTAATGAAAAACTGTTTTTT.

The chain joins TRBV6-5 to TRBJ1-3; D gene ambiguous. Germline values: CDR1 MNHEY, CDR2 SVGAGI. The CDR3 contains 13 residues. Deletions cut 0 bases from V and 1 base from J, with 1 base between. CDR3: CASSYSSGNTIYF. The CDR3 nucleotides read TGTGCCAGCAGTTACTCGTCTGGAAACACCATATATTTT.

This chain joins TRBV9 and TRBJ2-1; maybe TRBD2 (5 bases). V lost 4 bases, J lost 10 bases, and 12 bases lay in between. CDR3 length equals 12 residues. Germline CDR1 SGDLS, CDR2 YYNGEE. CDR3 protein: CASSPDPGEQFF. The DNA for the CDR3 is TGTGCCAGCAGCCCGGATCCGGGGGAGCAGTTCTTC.

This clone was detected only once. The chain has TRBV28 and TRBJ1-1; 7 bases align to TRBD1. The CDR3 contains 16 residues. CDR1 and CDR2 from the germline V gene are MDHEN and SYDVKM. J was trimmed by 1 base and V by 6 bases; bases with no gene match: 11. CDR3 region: CASRRKGANRNTEAFF. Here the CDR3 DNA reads TGTGCCAGCAGACGAAAGGGGGCGAATAGGAACACTGAAGCTTTCTTT.

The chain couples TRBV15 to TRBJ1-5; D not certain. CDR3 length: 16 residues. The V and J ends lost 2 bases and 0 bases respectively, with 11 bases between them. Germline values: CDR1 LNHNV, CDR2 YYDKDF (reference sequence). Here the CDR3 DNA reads TGTGCCACCAGCAGACCCCGAACTAATAGCAATCAGCCCCAGCATTTT. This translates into CATSRPRTNSNQPQHF.